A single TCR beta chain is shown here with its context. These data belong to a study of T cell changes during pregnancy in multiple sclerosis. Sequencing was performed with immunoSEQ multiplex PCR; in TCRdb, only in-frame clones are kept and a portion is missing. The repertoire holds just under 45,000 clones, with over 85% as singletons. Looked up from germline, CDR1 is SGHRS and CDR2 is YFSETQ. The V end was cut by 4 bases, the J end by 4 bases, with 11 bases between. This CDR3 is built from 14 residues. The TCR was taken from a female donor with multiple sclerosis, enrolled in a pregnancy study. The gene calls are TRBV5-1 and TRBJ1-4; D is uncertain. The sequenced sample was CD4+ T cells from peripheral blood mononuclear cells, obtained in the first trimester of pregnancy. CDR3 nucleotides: TGCGCCAGCAGCGCCACAAGTAATAATGAAAAACTGTTTTTT. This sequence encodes CASSATSNNEKLFF.